This TCR beta chain emerged from a study of blood T cell repertoires in COVID-19. Generated by immunoSEQ multiplex PCR, the TCRdb table keeps only in-frame clones and is missing some. The sample shows roughly 200,000 clones, 70% to 90% of them seen only once. Only a few counts were recorded for this clone. The source of this sequence is a woman between 45 and 65 years old in a cohort exposed to, infected with or recovered from COVID-19 (not recorded which). Source material: PBMCs or T cells enriched from blood (not recorded which).

The CDR3 sequence: CASSQPGQGNYGYTF. CDR3 in DNA: TGCGCCAGCAGTCAACCGGGACAGGGTAACTATGGCTACACCTTC. V usage is TRBV4-1 and J usage is TRBJ1-2; 9 bases are a match to TRBD1. CDR1 and CDR2 (germline): MGHRA, YSYEKL. The length of the CDR3 is 15 residues. V shed 6 bases, J shed 1 base, and the junction held 6 bases outside the gene matches.